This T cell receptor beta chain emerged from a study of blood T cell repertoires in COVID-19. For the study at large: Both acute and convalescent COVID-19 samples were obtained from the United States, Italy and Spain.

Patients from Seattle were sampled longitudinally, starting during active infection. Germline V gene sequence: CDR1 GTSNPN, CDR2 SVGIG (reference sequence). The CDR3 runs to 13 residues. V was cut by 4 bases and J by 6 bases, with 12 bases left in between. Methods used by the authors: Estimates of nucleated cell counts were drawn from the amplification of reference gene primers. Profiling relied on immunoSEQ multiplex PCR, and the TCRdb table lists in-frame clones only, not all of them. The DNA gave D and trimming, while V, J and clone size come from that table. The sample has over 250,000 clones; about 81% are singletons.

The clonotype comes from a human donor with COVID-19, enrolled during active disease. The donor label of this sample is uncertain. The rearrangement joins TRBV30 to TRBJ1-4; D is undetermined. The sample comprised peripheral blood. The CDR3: CAWKGGRDEKLFF. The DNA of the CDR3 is TGTGCCTGGAAGGGAGGTAGGGATGAAAAACTGTTTTTT.